The subject of this entry is one T cell receptor beta chain. The target antigen is unknown. The CDR3 is 12 amino acids. Per germline, CDR1 DFQATT and CDR2 SNEGSKA (reference sequence). Between the trimmed V and J ends, which lost 1 base and 8 bases, there was a span of 12 bases. The sample originates from a study of blood T cells in healthy people across ages. General study results and limits: While age rose, TCR beta diversity per million T cells dropped in a roughly linear way. The study regarded diversity estimates from one million T cells as underestimates. Versus aged donors, long-lived donors had higher diversity and more naive CD4+ cells.

Then a second PCR, running roughly 7 to 11 cycles, was carried out with a sample-barcoded 5' primer and a J-beta primer mix. Each cDNA molecule was tagged by a template-switch adaptor that had 12 random nucleotides. TCRdb passed the 5' RACE reads through MiXCR, listing each CDR3 protein once. The sample includes roughly 930,000 distinct CDR3 sequences, around 46% of them seen just once. This receptor was identified in a man between 25 and 39 years old in good health. Sequencing was performed on blood. The V call is TRBV20-1, the J call TRBJ2-7, with D possibly TRBD1 on 6 matching bases. For the CDR3, the DNA is TGCAGTGCTAGAGCGGACAGTACAAAGCAGTACTTC. Protein product: CSARADSTKQYF.